The present TCR beta chain was sequenced within a study of shared T cell receptors in the human thymus. This clone was counted a single time. TCRdb's copy holds only in-frame clones and misses some; the assay was immunoSEQ multiplex PCR. The sample contains 600,000 or so clones, over 75% of which appear only once. Germline V gene sequence: CDR1 MGHRA, CDR2 YSYEKL. CDR3 size: 16 residues. The junction had 4 bases not matched to a gene; V was cut back by 0 bases and J by 6 bases. The same data also went into a second study, on human thymus T cells.

The sample taken for sequencing was thymocytes. The chain couples TRBV4-1 to TRBJ2-2, with 10 bases aligning to TRBD2. This TCR came from a boy under two years old with a congenital heart defect. CDR3 region: CASSQDQRGGSGELFF. CDR3 coding DNA: TGCGCCAGCAGCCAAGATCAGCGGGGGGGCTCCGGGGAGCTGTTTTTT.